These 19 T cell receptor beta chains came from one sample sequenced in a study of cytomegalovirus exposure and HLA in healthy donors. The PCR had 60 Vbeta and 13 Jbeta primers. Using immunoSEQ multiplex PCR, the repertoire was profiled, and TCRdb retains in-frame clones only, with some absent. The table has about 180,000 clones, approximately 80% seen once. Source material: PBMCs. These receptors were taken from a woman aged 45-65 years in good health and CMV-seronegative.

This clone was detected only once. V usage is TRBV7-2 and J usage is TRBJ2-3; 11 bases line up with TRBD2. The CDR3 length is 17 residues. The V segment lost 3 bases and the J segment 4 bases; nucleotides outside the gene matches: 9. Germline V gives CDR1 SGHTA, CDR2 FQGNSA. This CDR3 is CASSFVTSGGVSDTQYF. The CDR3 DNA is TGTGCCAGCAGCTTTGTCACTAGCGGGGGAGTCTCAGATACGCAGTATTTT. Full variable domain (rest looked up from reference TRBV7-2 and TRBJ2-3): GAGVSQSPSNKVTEKGKDVELRCDPISGHTALYWYRQSLGQGLEFLIYFQGNSAPDKSGLPSDRFSAERTGGSVSTLTIQRTQQEDSAVYLCASSFVTSGGVSDTQYFGPGTRLTVL.

This rearrangement joins TRBV4-1 to TRBJ1-6; D uncertain. Trimming pared 4 bases from V and 9 bases from J, leaving 10 bases between. This CDR3 contains 13 residues. Germline CDR1 and CDR2: MGHRA and YSYEKL. CDR3 DNA sequence: TGCGCCAGCAGCCCCCGACCGGGTTCACCCCTCCACTTT. Protein sequence: CASSPRPGSPLHF.

The chain links TRBV5-1 to TRBJ1-1; 11 nucleotides line up with TRBD1. The germline gives CDR1 SGHRS, CDR2 YFSETQ. V shed 4 bases, J shed 4 bases, and the junction held 3 bases outside the gene matches. This CDR3 spans 14 amino acids. CDR3 bases: TGCGCCAGCAGCGGACAGGGGGCCTTCACTGAAGCTTTCTTT. Amino acid sequence: CASSGQGAFTEAFF.

The chain uses TRBV5-1 and TRBJ2-7, with a possible D match to TRBD1 (6 bases). This CDR3 comprises 14 residues. Germline values: CDR1 SGHRS, CDR2 YFSETQ. V was trimmed by 4 bases and J by 5 bases, leaving 16 bases between them. The CDR3 loop is CASSPYRVPHEQYF. The CDR3 bases are TGCGCCAGCAGCCCTTACAGGGTTCCCCACGAGCAGTACTTC.

This sequence joins TRBV5-1 and TRBJ2-7, with 8 nucleotides matching TRBD2. This CDR3 contains 18 residues. V lost 6 bases, J lost 1 base, and 18 bases stayed unmatched. Germline-derived CDR1 and CDR2 are SGHRS and YFSETQ. CDR3 nucleotides: TGCGCCAGCACCAAGATGGGTAGCGGGACTTCTGGGTCCTACGAGCAGTACTTC. It specifies CASTKMGSGTSGSYEQYF. The full variable domain, completed using reference TRBV5-1 and TRBJ2-7, is KAGVTQTPRYLIKTRGQQVTLSCSPISGHRSVSWYQQTPGQGLQFLFEYFSETQRNKGNFPGRFSGRQFSNSRSEMNVSTLELGDSALYLCASTKMGSGTSGSYEQYFGPGTRLTVT.

In this sample, this clone turned up a few times. The chain recombines TRBV15 with TRBJ1-2; TRBD1 is a possible D gene (6 bases). The germline V gene has CDR1 LNHNV and CDR2 YYDKDF (reference sequence). The CDR3 totals 14 residues. DNA of the CDR3: TGTCCGAGACAGGAGAACCTTTCTAACTATGGCTACACCTTC. This codes for CPRQENLSNYGYTF.

The chain's CDR3 is CASSTGTSGASYEQYF. The CDR3 DNA sequence: TGTGCCAGCAGCACAGGGACTAGCGGGGCCTCCTACGAGCAGTACTTC. The rearrangement uses TRBV7-8 and TRBJ2-7, with TRBD2 matching 13 bases. Germline-derived CDR1 and CDR2 are SGHVS and FQNEAQ. The CDR3 sequence is 16 residues long. Trimming removed 5 bases from V and 0 bases from J; junction bases left unmatched: 4.

The V call is TRBV19, the J call TRBJ2-3; D gene uncertain. CDR1 and CDR2 (germline): LNHDA, SQIVND (reference sequence). The CDR3 is 10 amino acids. V shed 7 bases and J shed 7 bases, with 6 bases lying between them. CDR3 nucleotides: TGTGCCAGTACCCTACATACGCAGTATTTT. This gives the protein CASTLHTQYF.

The chain is built from TRBV2 and TRBJ2-7; D call uncertain. Germline lookup yields CDR1 SNHLY and CDR2 FYNNEI. This CDR3 contains 13 residues. Trimming left V 6 bases short and J 1 base short, with 10 bases between. DNA for the CDR3: TGTGCCAGCAGCTACGCACAGTCCTACGAGCAGTACTTC. Amino acids: CASSYAQSYEQYF.

This chain connects TRBV19 to TRBJ2-1, with TRBD2 identical over 11 bases. The V segment lost 5 bases and the J segment 7 bases; nucleotides outside the gene matches: 7. This CDR3 spans 15 amino acids. Germline CDR1 LNHDA, CDR2 SQIVND (reference sequence). CDR3 in amino acids: CASSLLAGVLNEQFF. The CDR3 coding sequence is TGTGCCAGTAGTCTACTAGCGGGAGTATTAAATGAGCAGTTCTTC.

This clone was counted only a few times. The chain employs TRBV15 and TRBJ2-5; D may be TRBD1 (5 bases). The CDR3 runs to 15 residues. In germline, CDR1 is LNHNV, CDR2 YYDKDF (reference sequence). V was trimmed by 0 bases and J by 2 bases, leaving 10 bases between them. The CDR3 DNA sequence: TGTGCCACCAGCAGAGACCCAGGGAAGCAAGAGACCCAGTACTTC. This encodes CATSRDPGKQETQYF.

The count of this clone is one. V usage is TRBV28 and J usage is TRBJ2-7, with a weak D call TRBD1 (6 bases). Germline CDR1 reads MDHEN; CDR2 reads SYDVKM. V lost 5 bases and J lost 4, with 9 bases in between. The CDR3 runs 12 residues. Here the CDR3 DNA reads TGTGCCAGCAGTAACACAGGGTACGAGCAGTACTTC. Residues: CASSNTGYEQYF.

V and J are TRBV6-5 and TRBJ2-1; 11 bases map to TRBD2. V shed 2 bases, J shed 6 bases, and the junction held 6 bases outside the gene matches. The CDR3 contains 16 residues. Germline-derived CDR1 and CDR2 are MNHEY and SVGAGI. The CDR3 sequence is CASSYPLLAGGNEQFF. The DNA of the CDR3 is TGTGCCAGCAGTTACCCTTTGCTAGCGGGAGGCAATGAGCAGTTCTTC.

The gene calls are TRBV9 and TRBJ2-4, with D possibly TRBD1 on 5 matching bases. There are 18 residues in the CDR3. Germline loops: CDR1 SGDLS, CDR2 YYNGEE. Trimming left V 0 bases short and J 0 bases short, with 16 bases between. CDR3 DNA sequence: TGTGCCAGCAGCGTAGCTCCCGGACATAACCTAGCCAAAAACATTCAGTACTTC. This codes for CASSVAPGHNLAKNIQYF.

This clone has just one count. The gene calls are TRBV5-1 and TRBJ2-7, with 10 nucleotides matching TRBD1. CDR1 SGHRS and CDR2 YFSETQ come from the germline V gene. The CDR3 covers 15 residues. The ends lost 2 bases at V and 4 bases at J; junction bases unmatched: 6. The DNA for the CDR3 is TGCGCCAGCAGCTTTCAGGGGACAGGGGATTACGAGCAGTACTTC. This codes for CASSFQGTGDYEQYF.

This clone was counted once. V is TRBV5-1 and J is TRBJ2-5; D is uncertain. V lost 7 bases, J lost 3 bases, and 16 bases lay in between. CDR1 SGHRS and CDR2 YFSETQ come from the germline V gene. The CDR3 is 14 amino acids. The CDR3 coding sequence is TGCGCCAGCTCCTACCTCACGCCCGAAGAGACCCAGTACTTC. Translation: CASSYLTPEETQYF.

This rearrangement joins TRBV27 to TRBJ2-1; 10 bases are shared with TRBD2. The V and J ends lost 3 bases and 6 bases, in that order; junction bases with no gene match: 5. The CDR3 contains 15 residues. CDR1 and CDR2 (germline): MNHEY, SMNVEV (reference sequence). The CDR3 protein is CASSFWTSGSNEQFF. In DNA, the CDR3 is TGTGCCAGCAGTTTCTGGACTAGCGGTTCCAATGAGCAGTTCTTC.

This clone appeared a few times. CDR3 sequence (DNA): TGTGCCAGTCGAGCAGGGAAATCCTATGGCTACACCTTC. Its translation is CASRAGKSYGYTF. This chain uses TRBV19 with TRBJ1-2; a weak D match, TRBD1 (5 bases). V gave up 8 bases and J gave up 4 bases, with 14 bases separating them. Germline assignment: CDR1 LNHDA and CDR2 SQIVND (reference sequence). The CDR3 has 13 amino acids.

V usage is TRBV9 and J usage is TRBJ2-6, with D possibly TRBD1 on 6 matching bases. The CDR3 runs 14 residues. Per germline, CDR1 SGDLS and CDR2 YYNGEE. With 5 bases removed from V and 0 bases from J, the gap between germline ends came to 6 bases. CDR3 in amino acids: CASRQGSGANVLTF. Written as DNA, the CDR3 is TGTGCCAGCAGACAGGGCTCTGGGGCCAACGTCCTGACTTTC. The entire variable domain, with the rest obtained from reference TRBV9 and TRBJ2-6, is as follows: DSGVTQTPKHLITATGQRVTLRCSPRSGDLSVYWYQQSLDQGLQFLIQYYNGEERAKGNILERFSAQQFPDLHSELNLSSLELGDSALYFCASRQGSGANVLTFGAGSRLTVL.